This record covers a single TCR beta chain. These data belong to a study of T-cell reconstitution after alpha-beta-depleted transplantation in children. The CDR3 runs to 12 residues. Trimming stripped 1 base from V and 10 bases from J, with 10 bases between. Germline-derived CDR1 and CDR2 are GTSNPN and SVGIG (reference sequence). A library of TCRbeta sequences, prepared with unique molecular identifiers, was generated. TCRdb independently ran MiXCR on the PCR reads; one entry per CDR3 protein. The table shows hundreds of thousands of distinct CDR3 sequences, with approximately 10% occurring only once.

This sample comprised PBMCs from the stem cell graft donor, obtained from the stem cell graft. This sequence joins TRBV30 and TRBJ1-4; possibly TRBD1 for D (6 bases). This TCR was sampled from a human donor who donated a stem cell graft to a child with acute lymphoblastic leukemia. CDR3 DNA: TGTGCCTGGAGTGCGGGAGGGGGAAAACTGTTTTTT. Its protein product is CAWSAGGGKLFF.